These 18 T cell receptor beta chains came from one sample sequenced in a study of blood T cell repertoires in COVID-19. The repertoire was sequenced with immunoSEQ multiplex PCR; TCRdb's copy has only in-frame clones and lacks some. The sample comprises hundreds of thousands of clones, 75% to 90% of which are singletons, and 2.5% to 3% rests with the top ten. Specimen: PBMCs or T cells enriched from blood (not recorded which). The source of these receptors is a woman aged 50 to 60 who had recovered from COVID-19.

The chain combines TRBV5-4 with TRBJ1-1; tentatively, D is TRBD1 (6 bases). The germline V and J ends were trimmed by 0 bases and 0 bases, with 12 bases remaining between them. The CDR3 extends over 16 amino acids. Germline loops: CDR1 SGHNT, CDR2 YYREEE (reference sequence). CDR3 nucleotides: TGTGCCAGCAGCTTGGGGGACACTGTCTTGAACACTGAAGCTTTCTTT. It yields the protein CASSLGDTVLNTEAFF.

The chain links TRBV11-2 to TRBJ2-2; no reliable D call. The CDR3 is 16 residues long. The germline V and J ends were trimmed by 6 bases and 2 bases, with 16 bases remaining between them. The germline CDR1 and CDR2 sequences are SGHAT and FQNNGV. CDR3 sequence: CASSSLDPTNTGELFF. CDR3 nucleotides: TGTGCCAGCAGTTCTCTTGACCCGACTAACACCGGGGAGCTGTTTTTT.

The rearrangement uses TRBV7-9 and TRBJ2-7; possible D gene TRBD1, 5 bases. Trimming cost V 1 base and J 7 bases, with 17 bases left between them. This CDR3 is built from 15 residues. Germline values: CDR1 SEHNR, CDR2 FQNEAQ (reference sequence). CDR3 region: CASSLGNRLSSEQYF. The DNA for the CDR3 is TGTGCCAGCAGCTTAGGGAACAGGCTGTCCTCTGAGCAGTACTTC. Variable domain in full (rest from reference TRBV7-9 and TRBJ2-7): DTGVSQNPRHKITKRGQNVTFRCDPISEHNRLYWYRQTLGQGPEFLTYFQNEAQLEKSRLLSDRFSAERPKGSFSTLEIQRTEQGDSAMYLCASSLGNRLSSEQYFGPGTRLTVT.

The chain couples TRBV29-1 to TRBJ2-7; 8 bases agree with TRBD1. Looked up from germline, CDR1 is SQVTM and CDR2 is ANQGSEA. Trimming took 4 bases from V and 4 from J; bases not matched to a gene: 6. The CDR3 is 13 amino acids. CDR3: CSVAGGAFYEQYF. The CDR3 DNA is TGCAGCGTTGCAGGGGGCGCTTTTTACGAGCAGTACTTC.

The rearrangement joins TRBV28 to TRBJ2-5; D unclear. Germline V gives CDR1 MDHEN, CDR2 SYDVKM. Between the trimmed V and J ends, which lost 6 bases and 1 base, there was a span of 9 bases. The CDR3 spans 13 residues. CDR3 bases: TGTGCCAGCAGATTACAAATCCAAGAGACCCAGTACTTC. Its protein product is CASRLQIQETQYF.

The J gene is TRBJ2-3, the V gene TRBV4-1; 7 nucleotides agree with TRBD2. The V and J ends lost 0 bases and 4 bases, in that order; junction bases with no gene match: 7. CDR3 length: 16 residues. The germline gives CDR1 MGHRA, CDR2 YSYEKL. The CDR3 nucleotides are TGCGCCAGCAGCCAAGATCCCGGGAGGTTAGCAGATACGCAGTATTTT. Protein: CASSQDPGRLADTQYF.

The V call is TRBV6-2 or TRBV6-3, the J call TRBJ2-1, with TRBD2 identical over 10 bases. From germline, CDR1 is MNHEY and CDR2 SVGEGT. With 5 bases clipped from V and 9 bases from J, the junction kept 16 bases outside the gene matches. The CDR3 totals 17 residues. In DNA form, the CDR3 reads TGTGCCAGCAGTCCCCCTCCTCAGCGGGGGGGCCACGGTGAGCAGTTCTTC. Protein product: CASSPPPQRGGHGEQFF.

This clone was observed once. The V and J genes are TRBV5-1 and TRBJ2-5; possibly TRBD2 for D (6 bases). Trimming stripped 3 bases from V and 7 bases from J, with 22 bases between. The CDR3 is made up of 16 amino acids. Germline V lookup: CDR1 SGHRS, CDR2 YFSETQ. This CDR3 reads CASSWTSGAMRGTQYF. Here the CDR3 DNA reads TGCGCCAGCAGCTGGACCTCCGGTGCCATGCGGGGGACCCAGTACTTC.

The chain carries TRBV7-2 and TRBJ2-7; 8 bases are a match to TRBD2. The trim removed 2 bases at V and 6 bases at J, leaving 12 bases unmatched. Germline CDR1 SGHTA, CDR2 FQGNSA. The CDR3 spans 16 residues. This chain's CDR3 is CASSLTPSRGAGEQYF. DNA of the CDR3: TGTGCCAGCAGCTTAACCCCATCGCGGGGGGCTGGCGAGCAGTACTTC.

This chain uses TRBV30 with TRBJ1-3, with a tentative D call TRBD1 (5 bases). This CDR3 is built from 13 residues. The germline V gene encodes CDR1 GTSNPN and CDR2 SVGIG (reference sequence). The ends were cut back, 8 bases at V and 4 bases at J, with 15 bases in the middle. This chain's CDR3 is CATNPGFGNTIYF. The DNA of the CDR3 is TGTGCCACGAACCCAGGGTTCGGAAACACCATATATTTT.

The CDR3 loop is CASIRTHARVDQPQHF. The CDR3 DNA reads as TGTGCCAGTATCCGAACACACGCCCGGGTGGATCAGCCCCAGCATTTT. The chain carries TRBV19 and TRBJ1-5; D remains ambiguous. The CDR3 is 16 residues long. Trimming left V 7 bases short and J 5 bases short, with 21 bases between. The germline V gene has CDR1 LNHDA and CDR2 SQIVND (reference sequence).

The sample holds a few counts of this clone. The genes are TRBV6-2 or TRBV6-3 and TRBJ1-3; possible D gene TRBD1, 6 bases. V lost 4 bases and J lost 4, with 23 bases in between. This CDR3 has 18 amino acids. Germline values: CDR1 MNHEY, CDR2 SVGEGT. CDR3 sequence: CASSSTRIRGQRGNTIYF. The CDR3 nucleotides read TGTGCCAGCAGTTCCACCAGAATTCGCGGACAGCGGGGAAACACCATATATTTT.

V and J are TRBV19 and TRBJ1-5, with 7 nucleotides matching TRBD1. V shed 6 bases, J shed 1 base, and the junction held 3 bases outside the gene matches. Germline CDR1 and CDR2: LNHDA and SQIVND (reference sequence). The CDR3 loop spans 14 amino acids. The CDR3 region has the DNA TGTGCCAGTAGCGGGGGACAGAGCAATCAGCCCCAGCATTTT. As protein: CASSGGQSNQPQHF.

CDR3 region: CASSQDMNTEAFF. The CDR3, as DNA: TGTGCCAGCAGCCAAGATATGAACACTGAAGCTTTCTTT. V gene TRBV14 combines with J gene TRBJ1-1; no definite D call. V was shortened by 0 bases and J by 0 bases, with 2 bases between the two germline ends. Germline V lookup: CDR1 SGHDN, CDR2 FVKESK. This CDR3 is 13 amino acids long.

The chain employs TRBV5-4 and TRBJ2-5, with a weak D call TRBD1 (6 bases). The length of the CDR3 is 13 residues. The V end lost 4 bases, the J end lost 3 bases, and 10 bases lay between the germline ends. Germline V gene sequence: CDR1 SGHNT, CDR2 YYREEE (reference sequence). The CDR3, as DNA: TGTGCCAGCAGCCCGTGGACAGAAGAGACCCAGTACTTC. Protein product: CASSPWTEETQYF.

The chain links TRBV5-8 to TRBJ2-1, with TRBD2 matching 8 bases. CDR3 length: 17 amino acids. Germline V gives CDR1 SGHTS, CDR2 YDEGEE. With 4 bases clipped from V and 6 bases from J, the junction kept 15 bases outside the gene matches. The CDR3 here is CASSRPLAGRAVNEQFF. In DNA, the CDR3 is TGTGCCAGCAGCCGCCCTCTTGCCGGGAGGGCCGTCAATGAGCAGTTCTTC.

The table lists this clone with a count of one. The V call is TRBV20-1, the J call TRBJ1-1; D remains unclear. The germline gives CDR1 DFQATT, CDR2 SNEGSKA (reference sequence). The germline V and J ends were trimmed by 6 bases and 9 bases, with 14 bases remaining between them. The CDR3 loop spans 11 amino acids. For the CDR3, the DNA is TGCAGTGCCCGGTCGGGAAACCAAGCTTTCTTT. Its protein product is CSARSGNQAFF.

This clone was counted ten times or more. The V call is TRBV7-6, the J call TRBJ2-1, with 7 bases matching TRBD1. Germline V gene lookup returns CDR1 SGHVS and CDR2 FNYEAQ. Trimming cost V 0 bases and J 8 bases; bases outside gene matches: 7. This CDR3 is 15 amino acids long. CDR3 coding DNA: TGTGCCAGCAGCTTAGCCAAGGACAGGTACTATGAGCAGTTCTTC. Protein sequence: CASSLAKDRYYEQFF.